The 14 T cell receptor beta chains presented below share a single source sample, sequenced in a study of cytomegalovirus exposure and HLA in healthy donors. The PCR ran on 60 Vbeta and 13 Jbeta primers. Some clones are missing from TCRdb's copy, which holds only in-frame ones; the method was immunoSEQ multiplex PCR. The sample includes about 79,000 clones, 74% of them seen just once. Sequenced material: PBMCs. These TCRs come from a middle-aged man in good health and CMV-seropositive.

This rearrangement joins TRBV10-3 to TRBJ2-7, with 9 positions matching TRBD1. Trimming at V came to 8 bases and at J to 5 bases, leaving 4 bases not matched to a gene. This CDR3 is built from 12 residues. Germline V gene sequence: CDR1 ENHRY, CDR2 SYGVKD. The CDR3 is CAIGQGIHEQYF. In nucleotides, the CDR3 is TGTGCCATCGGACAGGGGATCCACGAGCAGTACTTC.

This chain links TRBV27 with TRBJ2-2, with D unresolved. The V end was cut by 5 bases, the J end by 14 bases, with 18 bases between. The CDR3 is made up of 13 amino acids. Germline lookup yields CDR1 MNHEY and CDR2 SMNVEV (reference sequence). Here the CDR3 reads CASSVTSLGLLFF. In DNA form, the CDR3 reads TGTGCCAGCAGTGTAACAAGTCTTGGGCTCCTGTTTTTT.

The rearrangement links TRBV27 to TRBJ2-2; D is undetermined. Germline CDR1 reads MNHEY; CDR2 reads SMNVEV (reference sequence). The length of the CDR3 is 12 residues. Trimming removed 8 bases from V and 0 bases from J, with 4 bases in between. The CDR3 is CASGTNTGELFF. Written as DNA, the CDR3 is TGTGCCAGCGGCACGAACACCGGGGAGCTGTTTTTT.

The chain uses TRBV27 and TRBJ2-2, with a weak D call TRBD2 (7 bases). The V and J ends lost 1 base and 4 bases respectively, with 13 bases between them. CDR1 and CDR2 from the germline V gene are MNHEY and SMNVEV (reference sequence). The CDR3 totals 16 residues. CDR3 sequence reads: CASSLWGGSGTGELFF. The DNA of the CDR3 is TGTGCCAGCAGTTTATGGGGGGGCTCGGGCACCGGGGAGCTGTTTTTT.

The rearrangement links TRBV11-2 to TRBJ2-6; no clear D gene. The V and J ends lost 3 bases and 2 bases respectively, with 8 bases between them. Per the germline V gene, CDR1 is SGHAT and CDR2 is FQNNGV. The CDR3 is made up of 15 amino acids. CDR3 in DNA: TGTGCCAGCAGCTTCTATGCGACTGGGGCCAACGTCCTGACTTTC. This encodes CASSFYATGANVLTF. Looking up the rest from reference TRBV11-2 and TRBJ2-6 gives the full variable domain: EAGVAQSPRYKIIEKRQSVAFWCNPISGHATLYWYQQILGQGPKLLIQFQNNGVVDDSQLPKDRFSAERLKGVDSTLKIQPAKLEDSAVYLCASSFYATGANVLTFGAGSRLTVL.

The CDR3 DNA follows: TGTGCCAGCAGCCCAGGACAGGGAGTTTCTCAGCCCCAGCATTTT. The encoded protein is CASSPGQGVSQPQHF. The rearrangement uses TRBV9 and TRBJ1-5; 8 nucleotides match TRBD1. The CDR3 extends over 15 amino acids. Trimming took 4 bases from V and 6 from J; bases not matched to a gene: 9. Germline CDR1 reads SGDLS; CDR2 reads YYNGEE.

The chain combines TRBV7-9 with TRBJ2-7; D may be TRBD1 (5 bases). Trimming left V 3 bases short and J 2 bases short, with 11 bases between. Germline values: CDR1 SEHNR, CDR2 FQNEAQ (reference sequence). The CDR3 is 14 residues long. The CDR3 sequence is CASSLSSDTYEQYF. The CDR3, as DNA: TGTGCCAGCAGCTTGTCCTCGGACACCTACGAGCAGTACTTC.

V and J are TRBV6-1 and TRBJ2-3, with TRBD1 matching 8 bases. This CDR3 is built from 15 residues. Trimming took 6 bases from V and 0 from J; bases not matched to a gene: 5. From germline, CDR1 is MNHNS and CDR2 SASEGT. CDR3 bases: TGTGCCAGCAGCCTCGGACAGGGTAGCACAGATACGCAGTATTTT. Protein product: CASSLGQGSTDTQYF.

The chain has TRBV6-6 and TRBJ1-4, with a weak D call TRBD1 (5 bases). There are 16 residues in the CDR3. CDR1 is MNHNY, CDR2 SVGAGI, per germline (reference sequence). The V gene lost 6 bases and the J gene lost 4 bases, with 18 bases spanning the gap. The CDR3 reads CASRAGRGRYNEKLFF. The CDR3 DNA is TGTGCCAGCAGGGCCGGGCGGGGCAGGTATAATGAAAAACTGTTTTTT.

V is TRBV11-2 and J is TRBJ1-3; unclear D gene. Germline assignment: CDR1 SGHAT and CDR2 FQNNGV. V was pared by 7 bases and J by 3 bases, with 16 bases between. The CDR3 is 15 residues long. The CDR3 region is CASTDLGVGGNTIYF. The CDR3 bases are TGTGCCAGCACCGATCTCGGGGTTGGTGGAAACACCATATATTTT.

V is TRBV9 and J is TRBJ2-2; D gene uncertain. The CDR3 loop spans 14 amino acids. V lost 3 bases and J 6 bases, leaving 12 bases between the germline ends. Germline CDR1 and CDR2: SGDLS and YYNGEE. The CDR3 region has the DNA TGTGCCAGCAGCGGGTGGTTTAGCCCCGGGGAGCTGTTTTTT. This gives the protein CASSGWFSPGELFF.

This clone was observed a handful of times. The chain uses TRBV4-1 and TRBJ2-2; the match to TRBD2 covers 9 bases. With 1 base clipped from V and 8 bases from J, the junction kept 8 bases outside the gene matches. The CDR3 is 16 residues long. The germline V gene encodes CDR1 MGHRA and CDR2 YSYEKL. The CDR3 region is CASSQVLAGRIGELFF. CDR3 sequence (DNA): TGCGCCAGCAGCCAAGTGCTAGCGGGAAGAATAGGGGAGCTGTTTTTT.

J is TRBJ1-1 and V is TRBV27, with 9 positions matching TRBD1. Looked up from germline, CDR1 is MNHEY and CDR2 is SMNVEV (reference sequence). V trimming: 2 bases; J trimming: 5 bases; junction bases outside the gene matches: 3. The CDR3 contains 14 residues. The CDR3 DNA follows: TGTGCCAGCAGTTTAGGTGGGACAGGGACTGAAGCTTTCTTT. Translation: CASSLGGTGTEAFF.

The genes are TRBV29-1 and TRBJ1-4, with D maybe TRBD1 (5 bases). CDR3 length: 13 amino acids. Germline CDR1 is SQVTM and CDR2 is ANQGSEA. V was shortened by 6 bases and J by 0 bases, with 8 bases between the two germline ends. The CDR3 protein is CSVSTATNEKLFF. The CDR3 DNA sequence: TGCAGCGTGTCGACAGCAACTAATGAAAAACTGTTTTTT.